The entry that follows covers one TCR beta chain sequence. Its specificity is not known. The donors, aged roughly 6 to 90, were healthy Caucasians from Russia. Ten milliliters was the volume of peripheral blood drawn from each donor. The data stem from a study of blood T cells in healthy people across ages. Study-wide points: Naive T cell percentage by flow cytometry tracked strongly with beta diversity. PBMCs that were unsorted prevented a conclusive naive versus antigen-experienced comparison.

A sample-barcoded 5' primer and a J-beta primer mix were used in a second PCR of roughly 7 to 11 cycles. TCRdb reprocessed the 5' RACE reads with MiXCR, giving one entry per CDR3 protein. The sample lists 550,000 to 600,000 distinct CDR3 sequences, roughly 43% occurring once. The V segment lost 3 bases and the J segment 11 bases; nucleotides outside the gene matches: 15. The CDR3 runs 14 residues. In germline, CDR1 is DFQATT, CDR2 SNEGSKA (reference sequence). The chain links TRBV20-1 to TRBJ2-5, with TRBD1 matching 7 bases. This receptor was identified in an elderly man in good health. The sample was blood. The DNA for the CDR3 is TGCAGTGCTAGCAGGGGGAGCTCCTACAATGAGCAGTACTTC. Its protein is CSASRGSSYNEQYF.